This entry is about one TCR beta chain. Its specificity is unknown. Per the germline V gene, CDR1 is MNHEY and CDR2 is SMNVEV (reference sequence). The V gene lost 5 bases and the J gene lost 4 bases, with 12 bases spanning the gap. CDR3 length: 13 amino acids. Time point meaning: 4-8 weeks after completion of therapy. This sample is drawn from a study of T cell therapy after organ transplantation. Study information: CMV-specific T cells, median 1.92 x 10^8, were given as 2 to 6 intravenous infusions. Blood for the short-term post-therapy sample came 4 to 8 weeks after therapy. Study-wide results and limits: Post-therapy CD8 clonality change correlated inversely with pretherapy clonality.

TCRdb keeps only in-frame clones here, not all; method: immunoSEQ multiplex PCR. The sample has 4,800 or so clones; 68% are singletons. The sequenced sample was CD8+ T cells from blood, obtained after autologous CMV-specific T cell therapy. The receptor was isolated from a human patient who had received a solid organ transplant and had CMV disease. Some of the T cells may derive from the graft donor. The chain links TRBV27 to TRBJ2-7; possible D gene TRBD2, 5 bases. For the CDR3, the DNA is TGTGCCAGCAGTCCCGAGGGCGGGTACGAGCAGTACTTC. Protein sequence: CASSPEGGYEQYF.